This entry lists 9 T cell receptor beta chains sequenced from one sample in a study of CD8+ T cells in alopecia areata. Reverse transcription of extracted RNA yielded cDNA, which provided the sequencing template. TCRdb keeps only in-frame clones here, not all; method: immunoSEQ multiplex PCR. The sample has around 200,000 clones; roughly 53% are singletons. Noted treatment: oral pan-JAK inhibitor, 5-10 mg twice daily. The sample consisted of CD8+ T cells sorted from blood, taken at week 24, from a patient treated with tofacitinib. Every receptor here comes from a human donor with alopecia areata.

The CDR3 reads CASSLGPGADEQYF. Here the CDR3 DNA reads TGTGCCAGCAGTCTAGGGCCTGGTGCGGACGAGCAGTACTTC. The chain is built from TRBV27 and TRBJ2-7; D is undetermined. Germline CDR1 and CDR2: MNHEY and SMNVEV (reference sequence). The CDR3 covers 14 residues. V gave up 5 bases and J gave up 5 bases, with 16 bases separating them.

About this clone: At the DNA level, this CDR3 is encoded by other sequences in the same sample as well. The chain combines TRBV6-5 with TRBJ2-1; 7 bases map to TRBD2. Germline V gene data show CDR1 as MNHEY and CDR2 as SVGAGI. CDR3 length: 15 amino acids. The V and J ends lost 0 bases and 6 bases, in that order; junction bases with no gene match: 5. The CDR3 reads CASSYSSGGGNEQFF. For the CDR3, the DNA is TGTGCCAGCAGTTACTCGTCGGGGGGAGGCAATGAGCAGTTCTTC.

This clone was found a few times. In nucleotides, the CDR3 is TGTGCCAGCAGCCAGCCAAGCGGGGGGGCCTACGAGCAGTACTTC. Encoded protein: CASSQPSGGAYEQYF. This chain links TRBV4-2 with TRBJ2-7, with TRBD2 identical over 10 bases. V gave up 3 bases and J gave up 2 bases; unmatched junction bases: 4. The CDR3 is made up of 15 amino acids. Per germline, CDR1 LGHNA and CDR2 YNFKEQ.

This chain connects TRBV5-1 to TRBJ2-7, with unresolved D. In germline, CDR1 is SGHRS, CDR2 YFSETQ. The V and J ends lost 0 bases and 0 bases respectively, with 7 bases between them. The CDR3 contains 14 residues. CDR3 protein: CASSLAGPSYEQYF. In nucleotides, the CDR3 is TGCGCCAGCAGCTTGGCCGGACCCTCCTACGAGCAGTACTTC.

The chain carries TRBV23-1 and TRBJ2-3; D is perhaps TRBD1 or TRBD2 (6 bases each). TRBV23-1 is placed among ORFs of uncertain function. Trimming shortened V by 0 bases and J by 4 bases, and 14 bases separated the two germline ends. CDR3 length: 16 residues. The CDR3 bases are TGCGCCAGCAGTCAATCAATCCCGGGGGCGGCAGATACGCAGTATTTT. This sequence encodes CASSQSIPGAADTQYF.

This clone occurred once. The chain recombines TRBV6-5 with TRBJ2-7, with TRBD2 identical over 9 bases. The CDR3 has 14 residues. Germline lookup yields CDR1 MNHEY and CDR2 SVGAGI. The ends lost 4 bases at V and 4 bases at J; junction bases unmatched: 5. CDR3 region: CASSLSSGVYEQYF. DNA for the CDR3: TGTGCCAGCAGTTTATCTAGCGGGGTTTACGAGCAGTACTTC.

This sequence joins TRBV29-1 and TRBJ2-1; 9 nucleotides align to TRBD1. Looked up from germline, CDR1 is SQVTM and CDR2 is ANQGSEA. V was clipped by 7 bases and J by 5 bases; unmatched bases: 3. This CDR3 is 12 amino acids long. The CDR3 DNA sequence: TGCAGCGGTGACAGGGGGGACAATGAGCAGTTCTTC. Its protein product is CSGDRGDNEQFF.

The J gene is TRBJ1-2, the V gene TRBV7-9, with TRBD1 as a possible D gene (5 bases). This CDR3 is built from 15 residues. The germline gives CDR1 SEHNR, CDR2 FQNEAQ (reference sequence). The germline V and J ends were trimmed by 3 bases and 0 bases, with 11 bases remaining between them. CDR3 residues: CASSLGTGANYGYTF. Written as DNA, the CDR3 is TGTGCCAGCAGCTTGGGCACAGGAGCTAACTATGGCTACACCTTC. Looking up the rest from reference TRBV7-9 and TRBJ1-2 gives the full variable domain: DTGVSQNPRHKITKRGQNVTFRCDPISEHNRLYWYRQTLGQGPEFLTYFQNEAQLEKSRLLSDRFSAERPKGSFSTLEIQRTEQGDSAMYLCASSLGTGANYGYTFGSGTRLTVV.

The rearrangement links TRBV19 to TRBJ1-1; D ambiguous. Germline V gives CDR1 LNHDA, CDR2 SQIVND (reference sequence). The ends were cut back, 8 bases at V and 3 bases at J, with 7 bases in the middle. The CDR3 extends over 11 amino acids. As DNA, the CDR3 is TGTGCCAGTTTGGGTCACACTGAAGCTTTCTTT. The encoded protein is CASLGHTEAFF. Together with reference TRBV19 and TRBJ1-1, the CDR3 gives the full variable domain: DGGITQSPKYLFRKEGQNVTLSCEQNLNHDAMYWYRQDPGQGLRLIYYSQIVNDFQKGDIAEGYSVSREKKESFPLTVTSAQKNPTAFYLCASLGHTEAFFGQGTRLTVV.